This entry lists 25 T cell receptor beta chains sequenced from one sample in a study of shared clonotypes between healthy human individuals. TCRdb's copy holds only in-frame clones and misses some; the assay was immunoSEQ multiplex PCR. The table has approximately 980,000 clones, around three quarters seen once. Sequencing used memory CD4+ T cells sorted from blood. Noted subset: CD45RA-negative fraction. Every receptor here comes from a man younger than 35 in good health.

This sequence joins TRBV4-1 and TRBJ1-1; possibly TRBD1 for D (5 bases). The CDR3 has 17 residues. CDR1 and CDR2 from the germline V gene are MGHRA and YSYEKL. Trimming removed 0 bases at V and 2 bases at J, with 16 bases between. The CDR3 DNA reads as TGCGCCAGCAGCCAAGAGCCCCGGGACTCCAAAAACACTGAAGCTTTCTTT. It translates to CASSQEPRDSKNTEAFF.

This chain joins TRBV18 and TRBJ2-5; D call uncertain. Germline V CDR1 and CDR2: KGHSH, LQKENI. This CDR3 is built from 15 residues. Deletions cut 0 bases from V and 2 bases from J, with 10 bases between. The CDR3 DNA reads as TGTGCCAGCTCACCACCGAGGCAGGAACAAGAGACCCAGTACTTC. It specifies CASSPPRQEQETQYF. Combining the CDR3 with reference TRBV18 and TRBJ2-5 gives the whole variable domain NAGVMQNPRHLVRRRGQEARLRCSPMKGHSHVYWYRQLPEEGLKFMVYLQKENIIDESGMPKERFSAEFPKEGPSILRIQQVVRGDSAAYFCASSPPRQEQETQYFGPGTRLLVL.

The chain uses TRBV29-1 and TRBJ1-4; tentatively, D is TRBD1 (5 bases). Per the germline V gene, CDR1 is SQVTM and CDR2 is ANQGSEA. V dropped 3 bases and J dropped 6 bases, with 17 bases sitting between them. This CDR3 has 15 residues. The CDR3 sequence: CSVDWGWDADEKLFF. DNA for the CDR3: TGCAGCGTTGACTGGGGGTGGGATGCGGATGAAAAACTGTTTTTT.

The chain uses TRBV6-1 and TRBJ1-3; no firm D call. The CDR3 runs to 14 residues. Per germline, CDR1 MNHNS and CDR2 SASEGT. Deletions cut 1 base from V and 4 bases from J, with 8 bases between. The CDR3 protein is CASSEVLKGNTIYF. CDR3 coding DNA: TGTGCCAGCAGTGAAGTTTTAAAAGGAAACACCATATATTTT.

This clone came up once. CDR3 residues: CASSMILAGGDEQFF. The CDR3 DNA reads TGTGCCAGTAGTATGATACTAGCGGGAGGAGATGAGCAGTTCTTC. The genes are TRBV19 and TRBJ2-1, with 12 bases identical to TRBD2. Germline CDR1 reads LNHDA; CDR2 reads SQIVND (reference sequence). There are 15 residues in the CDR3. The V gene end was trimmed by 3 bases and the J gene end by 8 bases; junction bases not matched to a gene: 5.

Many counts were recorded for this clone. V gene TRBV6-1 combines with J gene TRBJ2-5, with D tentatively TRBD1 (6 bases). Germline CDR1 is MNHNS and CDR2 is SASEGT. This CDR3 region has 13 residues. The ends were cut back, 8 bases at V and 0 bases at J, with 10 bases in the middle. CDR3 in DNA: TGTGCCAGCGCCGGGACACACCAAGAGACCCAGTACTTC. Its protein product is CASAGTHQETQYF.

The chain joins TRBV28 to TRBJ1-2; 10 bases agree with TRBD1. CDR3 size: 13 residues. The junction had 3 bases not matched to a gene; V was cut back by 6 bases and J by 5 bases. Germline V lookup: CDR1 MDHEN, CDR2 SYDVKM. CDR3 region: CASREGQGYGYTF. In DNA, the CDR3 is TGTGCCAGCAGAGAGGGACAGGGGTATGGCTACACCTTC.

V usage is TRBV7-2 and J usage is TRBJ2-1; 7 bases are shared with TRBD2. The junction had 6 bases not matched to a gene; V was cut back by 2 bases and J by 8 bases. The V gene's germline CDR1 is SGHTA and CDR2 FQGNSA. The CDR3 length is 14 residues. CDR3 nucleotides: TGTGCCAGCAGCTTATGGGCGGGAGAGTATGAGCAGTTCTTC. Amino acids: CASSLWAGEYEQFF.

The CDR3 DNA follows: TGCGCCAGCAGCTTGGATGGGAAACGGGACACTGAAGCTTTCTTT. It yields the protein CASSLDGKRDTEAFF. The chain uses TRBV5-1 and TRBJ1-1; D ambiguous. The germline V gene has CDR1 SGHRS and CDR2 YFSETQ. The CDR3 has 15 residues. Trimming shortened V by 0 bases and J by 3 bases, and 12 bases separated the two germline ends.

For this clone: The same CDR3 is also encoded by other DNA sequences in this sample. The V gene is TRBV19, the J gene TRBJ1-1; D uncertain. V was shortened by 1 base and J by 0 bases, with 6 bases between the two germline ends. This CDR3 contains 14 residues. CDR1 is LNHDA, CDR2 SQIVND, per germline (reference sequence). For the CDR3, the DNA is TGTGCCAGTAGTATAGGAGGGATGAACACTGAAGCTTTCTTT. Translating it yields CASSIGGMNTEAFF. Full variable domain (rest looked up from reference TRBV19 and TRBJ1-1): DGGITQSPKYLFRKEGQNVTLSCEQNLNHDAMYWYRQDPGQGLRLIYYSQIVNDFQKGDIAEGYSVSREKKESFPLTVTSAQKNPTAFYLCASSIGGMNTEAFFGQGTRLTVV.

In the case of this clone: A junction end diverges from the germline sequence, so it may reflect a read error. The V and J genes are TRBV7-7 and TRBJ2-2; D ambiguous. The CDR3 extends over 14 amino acids. Germline CDR1 reads SSHAT; CDR2 reads FNYEAQ (reference sequence). The CDR3 sequence: CASSPGPSAGELFF. The CDR3 nucleotides are TGTGCTAGCAGTCCGGGTCCCTCAGCCGGGGAGCTGTTTTTT.

The chain uses TRBV19 and TRBJ1-5, with D perhaps matching TRBD1 (5 bases). This CDR3 spans 15 amino acids. Germline assignment: CDR1 LNHDA and CDR2 SQIVND (reference sequence). Between the trimmed V and J ends, which lost 5 bases and 1 base, there was a span of 12 bases. CDR3 sequence: CASSPAGLSNQPQHF. CDR3 sequence (DNA): TGTGCCAGTAGTCCCGCAGGGTTGAGCAATCAGCCCCAGCATTTT.

V is TRBV30 and J is TRBJ2-3; the match to TRBD1 covers 9 bases. The V gene's germline CDR1 is GTSNPN and CDR2 SVGIG (reference sequence). The CDR3 runs to 15 residues. The V segment lost 5 bases and the J segment 2 bases; nucleotides outside the gene matches: 8. CDR3 coding DNA: TGTGCCTGGGACATCGGGACAGGGTACACAGATACGCAGTATTTT. It codes for CAWDIGTGYTDTQYF.

The chain links TRBV5-1 to TRBJ1-4, with TRBD1 matching over 7 bases. Trimming at V came to 4 bases and at J to 0 bases, leaving 6 bases not matched to a gene. In germline, CDR1 is SGHRS, CDR2 YFSETQ. The CDR3 is made up of 16 amino acids. DNA for the CDR3: TGCGCCAGCAGCACCCAAGGACAGGCAACTAATGAAAAACTGTTTTTT. It encodes CASSTQGQATNEKLFF.

Of note for this clone: Other nucleotide sequences from this sample produce the same CDR3. This sequence joins TRBV5-1 and TRBJ2-7, with TRBD2 as a possible D gene (7 bases). Germline assignment: CDR1 SGHRS and CDR2 YFSETQ. Between the trimmed V and J ends, which lost 1 base and 2 bases, there was a span of 10 bases. This CDR3 has 14 residues. The CDR3 loop is CASSLRGATYEQYF. The CDR3, as DNA: TGCGCCAGCAGCTTGCGGGGGGCTACCTACGAGCAGTACTTC.

The V gene is TRBV10-3, the J gene TRBJ1-4; D ambiguous. Trimming removed 3 bases from V and 1 base from J, with 9 bases in between. Germline loops: CDR1 ENHRY, CDR2 SYGVKD. The CDR3 covers 15 residues. CDR3 DNA: TGTGCCATCAGTGAATATTACGGAACTAATGAAAAACTGTTTTTT. This translates into CAISEYYGTNEKLFF.

The gene calls are TRBV6-1 and TRBJ2-6; D ambiguous. CDR3 length equals 15 residues. Trimming cost V 6 bases and J 2 bases, with 11 bases left between them. Germline CDR1 reads MNHNS; CDR2 reads SASEGT. The CDR3 region has the DNA TGTGCCAGCAGCGCAAGGACGGCTGGGGCCAACGTCCTGACTTTC. It is translated as CASSARTAGANVLTF.

The chain has TRBV2 and TRBJ2-2, with TRBD1 identical over 8 bases. Germline CDR1 is SNHLY and CDR2 is FYNNEI. The CDR3 is made up of 13 amino acids. J lost 7 bases, V lost 11 bases, and 9 bases had no gene match. The CDR3 DNA reads as TGTGCCGGCCAGGACAGGGAAAACGGGGAGCTGTTTTTT. Translation: CAGQDRENGELFF.

A word on this clone: Other DNA sequences in this specimen translate into the identical CDR3. The chain is built from TRBV7-2 and TRBJ2-7, with D perhaps TRBD2 (5 bases). V lost 1 base to trimming and J lost 3 bases, with 13 bases between them. There are 15 residues in the CDR3. The germline CDR1 and CDR2 sequences are SGHTA and FQGNSA. The CDR3 reads CASSLGTGLGYEQYF. DNA for the CDR3: TGTGCCAGCAGCTTAGGGACTGGCCTCGGCTACGAGCAGTACTTC.

The chain employs TRBV30 and TRBJ2-2; D possibly corresponds to TRBD1 (7 bases). Germline V gene lookup returns CDR1 GTSNPN and CDR2 SVGIG (reference sequence). Trimming cost V 4 bases and J 7 bases, with 16 bases left between them. The CDR3 loop spans 14 amino acids. The CDR3 DNA reads as TGTGCCTGGAAGCAGGGGGGTACATACGGGGAGCTGTTTTTT. It translates to CAWKQGGTYGELFF.

With respect to this clone: Other DNA sequences in this specimen translate into the identical CDR3. The chain employs TRBV5-1 and TRBJ1-2, with TRBD1 identical over 9 bases. Germline trimming cut 4 bases from V and 7 bases from J; bases unmatched to any gene: 8. CDR3 length equals 14 residues. Germline-derived CDR1 and CDR2 are SGHRS and YFSETQ. DNA for the CDR3: TGCGCCAGCAGCCTCCAGGACAGGGGCGGTGGCTACACCTTC. It translates to CASSLQDRGGGYTF.

The V call is TRBV5-1, the J call TRBJ2-3, with D possibly matching TRBD2 (6 bases). V shed 4 bases and J shed 6 bases, with 9 bases lying between them. CDR3 length: 12 amino acids. Germline assignment: CDR1 SGHRS and CDR2 YFSETQ. This CDR3 is CASSPGLDTQYF. The CDR3 nucleotides are TGCGCCAGCAGCCCGGGACTGGATACGCAGTATTTT.

V usage is TRBV10-3 and J usage is TRBJ2-7; no firm D call. CDR3 size: 14 residues. Trimming stripped 8 bases from V and 6 bases from J, with 20 bases between. The germline CDR1 and CDR2 sequences are ENHRY and SYGVKD. The CDR3 nucleotides are TGTGCCATCGGTCGCTCGGCGAGCTTTACCGAGCAGTACTTC. This codes for CAIGRSASFTEQYF.

The chain has TRBV4-1 and TRBJ1-5; the D is unclear. The CDR3 is made up of 13 amino acids. Trimming removed 4 bases from V and 4 bases from J, with 8 bases in between. Germline CDR1 reads MGHRA; CDR2 reads YSYEKL. For the CDR3, the DNA is TGCGCCAGCAGCCTCCCCGGAAATCAGCCCCAGCATTTT. It is translated as CASSLPGNQPQHF.

V is TRBV7-2 and J is TRBJ1-2; no reliable D call. The V end was cut by 5 bases, the J end by 8 bases, with 18 bases between. The CDR3 runs 14 residues. CDR1 is SGHTA, CDR2 FQGNSA, per germline. Here the CDR3 reads CASSLRTKERGYTF. The CDR3 DNA is TGTGCCAGCAGCCTACGGACTAAGGAGCGGGGCTACACCTTC.